What follows describes a single TCR beta chain. Antigen specificity is unknown. This sample is part of a study of OX40 agonist ivuxolimab in advanced cancers. The wider study: Intravenous ivuxolimab at 0.01 to 10 mg/kg was given to patients every 2 weeks. Regarding the study as a whole: Nonresponders included some who also had low normalized T-cell clonal expansion. At 0.1 to 3.0 mg/kg and by week 6, clonal expansion occurred in CD4+ and CD8+ blood T cells. CD8+ T cells averaged more expanded clones than CD4+.

The CDR3 is made up of 16 amino acids. CDR1 ENHRY and CDR2 SYGVKD come from the germline V gene. The ends were cut back, 3 bases at V and 4 bases at J, with 17 bases in the middle. Libraries were prepared by immunoSEQ multiplex PCR; TCRdb keeps only in-frame clonotypes and omits some of them. The sample includes about 100,000 clones, 80% to 95% seen only once; the top ten take 0.54%. V and J are TRBV10-3 and TRBJ2-3; TRBD2 is a possible D gene (6 bases). The clonotype originates from an adult with an advanced solid tumor such as melanoma, head and neck, liver or kidney cancer. The source was CD4+ or CD8+ T cells sorted from blood, collected in a trial of the OX40 agonist ivuxolimab. This CDR3 reads CAISDPAREIADTQYF. CDR3 DNA: TGTGCCATCAGTGATCCAGCCCGGGAGATCGCAGATACGCAGTATTTT.